The text below deals with one TCR beta chain. Assay: immunoSEQ multiplex PCR; the TCRdb copy retains only in-frame clones and omits some. The data hold a few hundred thousand clones, with about 90% observed a single time. The germline V and J ends were trimmed by 0 bases and 6 bases, with 11 bases remaining between them. Germline CDR1 and CDR2: SGHAT and FQNNGV. The CDR3 sequence is 14 residues long. This sample is drawn from a study of blood T cell repertoires in COVID-19. Study information: Sources were T cells, B-cell-depleted T cells, or PBMCs; the material itself was cDNA or gDNA.

It was during active infection that Seattle patients were enrolled and then longitudinally followed. V is TRBV11-2 and J is TRBJ1-1, with D hard to call. Sequencing was carried out using peripheral blood. This sequence was found in a woman aged 70-85 years with COVID-19, enrolled during active disease. This CDR3 is CASSLDLLTSEAFF. In nucleotides, the CDR3 is TGTGCCAGCAGCTTAGATCTTCTAACGTCTGAAGCTTTCTTT.